This passage covers 2 T cell receptor beta chains from one sample sequenced in a study of PD-1 blockade in mismatch repair-deficient tumors. TCRdb's table, derived via immunoSEQ multiplex PCR, lists solely in-frame clones and lacks some. Of 56,000 or so clones detected, over 70% appear once; the ten largest clones hold about 8%. Sequenced here: peripheral blood, sampled 20 weeks after starting pembrolizumab. Every receptor here comes from an adult with mismatch repair-deficient cancer.

The chain recombines TRBV5-4 with TRBJ2-5, with D unresolved. The J call may not be correct, given that the DNA end is closer to TRBJ2-7. Germline V gives CDR1 SGHNT, CDR2 YYREEE (reference sequence). The CDR3 has 14 amino acids. The CDR3 DNA reads TGTGCCAGCAGCTTAATTGGCGGATCCTACGAGCAGTACTTC. Amino acid sequence: CASSLIGGSYEQYF.

The chain has TRBV19 and TRBJ1-5; no firm D call. Trimming left V 1 base short and J 3 bases short, with 10 bases between. The CDR3 covers 15 residues. Germline-derived CDR1 and CDR2 are LNHDA and SQIVND (reference sequence). The chain's CDR3 is CASSIVGQSNQPQHF. CDR3 in DNA: TGTGCCAGTAGTATAGTTGGCCAGTCCAATCAGCCCCAGCATTTT.